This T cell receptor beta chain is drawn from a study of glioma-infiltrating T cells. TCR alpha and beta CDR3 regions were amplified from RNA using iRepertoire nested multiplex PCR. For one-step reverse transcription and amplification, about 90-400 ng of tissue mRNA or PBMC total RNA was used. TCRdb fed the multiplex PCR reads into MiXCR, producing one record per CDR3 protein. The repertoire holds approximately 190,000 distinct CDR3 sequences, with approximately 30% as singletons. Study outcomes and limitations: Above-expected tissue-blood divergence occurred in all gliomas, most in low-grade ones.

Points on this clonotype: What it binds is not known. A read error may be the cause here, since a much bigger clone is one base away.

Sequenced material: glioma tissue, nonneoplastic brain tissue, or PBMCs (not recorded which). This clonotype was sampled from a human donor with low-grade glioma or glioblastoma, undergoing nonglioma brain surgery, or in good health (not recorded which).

CDR3 coding DNA: TGTGCCAGCAGCTCCGACTCATCGGGAGATACGCAGTATTTT. It translates to CASSSDSSGDTQYF. The rearrangement uses TRBV3-1 and TRBJ2-3; D ambiguous. The germline V gene encodes CDR1 LGHDT and CDR2 YNNKEL (reference sequence). V shed 5 bases and J shed 5 bases, with 14 bases lying between them. CDR3 length equals 14 residues.